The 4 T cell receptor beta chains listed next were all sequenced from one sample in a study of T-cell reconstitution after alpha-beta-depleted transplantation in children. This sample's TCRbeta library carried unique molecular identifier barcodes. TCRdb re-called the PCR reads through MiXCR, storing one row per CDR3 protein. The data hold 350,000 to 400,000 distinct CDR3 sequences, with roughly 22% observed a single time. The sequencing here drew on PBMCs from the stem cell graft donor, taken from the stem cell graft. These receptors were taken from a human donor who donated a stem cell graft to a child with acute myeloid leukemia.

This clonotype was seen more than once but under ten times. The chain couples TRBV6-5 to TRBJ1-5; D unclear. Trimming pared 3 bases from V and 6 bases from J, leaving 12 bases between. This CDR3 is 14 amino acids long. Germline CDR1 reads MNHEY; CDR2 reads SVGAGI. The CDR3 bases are TGTGCCAGCAGTTATCGGGGTTTGAGTCAGCCCCAGCATTTT. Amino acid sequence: CASSYRGLSQPQHF.

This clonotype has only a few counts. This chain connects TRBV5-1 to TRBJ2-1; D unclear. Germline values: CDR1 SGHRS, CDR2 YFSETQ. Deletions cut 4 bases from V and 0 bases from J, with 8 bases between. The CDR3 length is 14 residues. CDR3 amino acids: CASSIRNSYNEQFF. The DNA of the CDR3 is TGCGCCAGCAGCATCCGTAACTCCTACAATGAGCAGTTCTTC. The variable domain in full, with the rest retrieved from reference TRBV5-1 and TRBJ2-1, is KAGVTQTPRYLIKTRGQQVTLSCSPISGHRSVSWYQQTPGQGLQFLFEYFSETQRNKGNFPGRFSGRQFSNSRSEMNVSTLELGDSALYLCASSIRNSYNEQFFGPGTRLTVL.

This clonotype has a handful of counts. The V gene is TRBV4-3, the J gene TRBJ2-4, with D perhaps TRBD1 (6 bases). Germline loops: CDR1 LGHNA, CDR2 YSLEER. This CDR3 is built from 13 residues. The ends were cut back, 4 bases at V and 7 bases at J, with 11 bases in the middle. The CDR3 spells CASSPTGANIQYF. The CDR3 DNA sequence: TGCGCCAGCAGCCCGACAGGCGCGAACATTCAGTACTTC.

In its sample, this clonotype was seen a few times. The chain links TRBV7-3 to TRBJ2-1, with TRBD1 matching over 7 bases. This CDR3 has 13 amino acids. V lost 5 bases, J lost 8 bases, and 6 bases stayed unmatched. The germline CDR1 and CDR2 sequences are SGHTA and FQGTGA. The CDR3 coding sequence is TGTGCCAGCAGCCATGACAGGGACCATGAGCAGTTCTTC. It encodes CASSHDRDHEQFF.